This T cell receptor (beta chain) was documented in a study of OX40 agonist ivuxolimab in advanced cancers. Study-level findings and limits: Among patients with partial responses at 0.1-3.0 mg/kg, clonal expansion was among the lowest.

For this clone: Antigen: not known.

Data came from immunoSEQ multiplex PCR; TCRdb stores just in-frame clones and leaves some out. Among 100,000 or so clones, more than 85% were seen once, and the ten largest hold 0.8% to 1%. Germline loops: CDR1 MNHEY, CDR2 SVGAGI. Trimming cost V 7 bases and J 1 base, with 13 bases left between them. The CDR3 spans 14 residues. The input for sequencing was CD4+ or CD8+ T cells sorted from blood, taken in a trial of the OX40 agonist ivuxolimab. The sequence came from an adult with an advanced solid tumor such as melanoma, head and neck, liver or kidney cancer. This chain connects TRBV6-5 to TRBJ1-1; D gene unclear. The CDR3 reads CASKFGPTNTEAFF. The CDR3 coding sequence is TGTGCCAGCAAATTCGGACCGACGAACACTGAAGCTTTCTTT.